The 21 T cell receptor beta chains below all came from one sample that was sequenced in a study of T-cell reconstitution after alpha-beta-depleted transplantation in children. Using unique molecular identifiers, the investigators prepared the TCRbeta library. MiXCR, applied by TCRdb to the PCR reads, yields one record per CDR3 protein. The data contain 40,000 to 55,000 distinct CDR3 sequences, around a tenth of them singletons. The input for sequencing was PBMCs, mostly from graft donor cells, taken 60 days after TCRalphabeta/CD19-depleted stem cell transplant. The receptors originated from a male patient aged 2 to 10 who had a stem cell transplant for chronic granulomatous disease, so the T cells may come from the graft donor.

The chain is built from TRBV27 and TRBJ2-5; TRBD1 might be the D (5 bases). The CDR3 extends over 13 amino acids. V dropped 11 bases and J dropped 1 base, with 14 bases sitting between them. In germline, CDR1 is MNHEY, CDR2 SMNVEV (reference sequence). The CDR3 nucleotides read TGTGCCTCAAGGGGTTCTCTCCAAGAGACCCAGTACTTC. Its protein is CASRGSLQETQYF.

This clonotype has at least ten counts. The gene calls are TRBV7-3 and TRBJ1-1, with a weak D call TRBD1 (5 bases). V was cut by 2 bases and J by 0 bases, with 7 bases left in between. Germline CDR1 is SGHTA and CDR2 is FQGTGA. This CDR3 spans 14 amino acids. CDR3 protein: CASSLSGLNTEAFF. CDR3 DNA sequence: TGTGCCAGCAGCTTATCAGGGTTGAACACTGAAGCTTTCTTT.

This clonotype was found many times. V usage is TRBV5-1 and J usage is TRBJ2-5, with 11 bases matching TRBD2. The junction had 12 bases not matched to a gene; V was cut back by 1 base and J by 7 bases. The CDR3 is made up of 17 amino acids. The germline CDR1 and CDR2 sequences are SGHRS and YFSETQ. The CDR3 bases are TGCGCCAGCAGCTTGCCCAGACTAGCGGGACATAAGACGACCCAGTACTTC. It yields the protein CASSLPRLAGHKTTQYF.

The chain combines TRBV7-2 with TRBJ2-3; 7 nucleotides agree with TRBD1. Germline CDR1 is SGHTA and CDR2 is FQGNSA. V lost 5 bases, J lost 2 bases, and 7 bases stayed unmatched. The CDR3 sequence is 15 residues long. CDR3 loop: CASSRPGQYTDTQYF. DNA for the CDR3: TGTGCCAGCAGCCGCCCGGGACAGTACACAGATACGCAGTATTTT.

In its sample, this clonotype was seen a few times. V gene TRBV5-1 combines with J gene TRBJ2-1; D is undetermined. Germline V gene data show CDR1 as SGHRS and CDR2 as YFSETQ. There are 13 residues in the CDR3. Trimming stripped 0 bases from V and 5 bases from J, with 6 bases between. The CDR3 nucleotides are TGCGCCAGCAGCTTGGGGGCGGACAATGAGCAGTTCTTC. It codes for CASSLGADNEQFF.

This chain joins TRBV2 and TRBJ2-3; D may be TRBD2 (5 bases). The CDR3 loop spans 14 amino acids. V lost 6 bases and J lost 0, with 10 bases in between. Germline V gene lookup returns CDR1 SNHLY and CDR2 FYNNEI. The CDR3 here is CASSHWTSTDTQYF. The CDR3 DNA follows: TGTGCCAGCAGCCACTGGACTAGCACAGATACGCAGTATTTT.

This clonotype was detected many times. The chain uses TRBV14 and TRBJ2-1, with D maybe TRBD2 (6 bases). The germline V gene encodes CDR1 SGHDN and CDR2 FVKESK. This CDR3 has 16 residues. Trimming left V 2 bases short and J 2 bases short, with 13 bases between. The CDR3 DNA reads TGTGCCAGCAGCCAAACGGGGCGGGGACCCTACAATGAGCAGTTCTTC. Protein: CASSQTGRGPYNEQFF.

The V call is TRBV6-5, the J call TRBJ2-7; D unclear. Trimming left V 2 bases short and J 5 bases short, with 13 bases between. The CDR3 runs 14 residues. Germline CDR1 and CDR2: MNHEY and SVGAGI. CDR3 nucleotide sequence: TGTGCCAGCAGTTACGCCAGCGTATCCGACGAGCAGTACTTC. It yields the protein CASSYASVSDEQYF.

This clonotype was observed many times. The chain recombines TRBV5-1 with TRBJ2-3; 7 bases are shared with TRBD1. The CDR3 is 13 residues long. Germline lookup yields CDR1 SGHRS and CDR2 YFSETQ. With V trimmed by 8 bases and J by 2 bases, 5 bases remained unmatched. The CDR3 sequence is CASRDRNTDTQYF. The CDR3 DNA reads as TGCGCCAGTCGGGACAGAAACACAGATACGCAGTATTTT. Full variable domain (remainder filled in from reference TRBV5-1 and TRBJ2-3): KAGVTQTPRYLIKTRGQQVTLSCSPISGHRSVSWYQQTPGQGLQFLFEYFSETQRNKGNFPGRFSGRQFSNSRSEMNVSTLELGDSALYLCASRDRNTDTQYFGPGTRLTVL.

At least ten counts were recorded for this clonotype. This rearrangement joins TRBV6-4 to TRBJ2-3; TRBD1 is a possible D gene (6 bases). The ends were cut back, 5 bases at V and 2 bases at J, with 14 bases in the middle. Germline-derived CDR1 and CDR2 are MRHNA and SNTAGT. There are 15 residues in the CDR3. The CDR3 spells CASSNGQLDTDTQYF. CDR3 nucleotide sequence: TGTGCCAGCAGTAACGGACAGCTTGACACAGATACGCAGTATTTT.

This clonotype was observed a handful of times. The chain carries TRBV20-1 and TRBJ1-2; a weak D match, TRBD1 (6 bases). The CDR3 spans 15 residues. Per the germline V gene, CDR1 is DFQATT and CDR2 is SNEGSKA (reference sequence). V shed 0 bases and J shed 7 bases, with 18 bases lying between them. Here the CDR3 reads CSARESRGAPSGYTF. DNA of the CDR3: TGCAGTGCTAGAGAATCTCGGGGGGCCCCATCTGGCTACACCTTC.

V gene TRBV12-5 combines with J gene TRBJ2-3; TRBD2 matches 7 bases. The CDR3 is 16 residues long. Losses at the gene ends were 1 base for V and 4 bases for J; bases not matched to a gene: 8. Per the germline V gene, CDR1 is LGHNT and CDR2 is FRNRAP. The CDR3 region is CASGLGQREGADTQYF. In DNA, the CDR3 is TGTGCTAGTGGTTTGGGCCAGAGGGAGGGTGCAGATACGCAGTATTTT.

This clonotype was counted ten times or more. The chain combines TRBV20-1 with TRBJ1-1; no reliable D call. The germline V and J ends were trimmed by 0 bases and 4 bases, with 15 bases remaining between them. The CDR3 length is 15 residues. The germline V gene has CDR1 DFQATT and CDR2 SNEGSKA (reference sequence). The CDR3 spells CSARDFHGVGTEAFF. DNA of the CDR3: TGCAGTGCTAGAGACTTCCATGGTGTTGGCACTGAAGCTTTCTTT.

The table lists this clonotype with a few counts. This CDR3 is CASSYSSGSSAYEQYF. CDR3 DNA: TGTGCCAGCAGTTACTCGTCAGGGTCCTCGGCCTACGAGCAGTACTTC. The rearrangement joins TRBV6-5 to TRBJ2-7, with D perhaps TRBD1 (5 bases). The CDR3 has 16 amino acids. V was cut by 0 bases and J by 2 bases, with 14 bases left in between. Germline loops: CDR1 MNHEY, CDR2 SVGAGI.

This clonotype was picked up many times. This rearrangement joins TRBV20-1 to TRBJ2-1; the D is unclear. With 5 bases removed from V and 7 bases from J, the gap between germline ends came to 15 bases. The V gene's germline CDR1 is DFQATT and CDR2 SNEGSKA (reference sequence). The CDR3 has 13 amino acids. CDR3 sequence: CSAPRPGWNEQFF. The CDR3 coding sequence is TGCAGTGCTCCGCGGCCCGGGTGGAATGAGCAGTTCTTC.

The genes are TRBV6-2 or TRBV6-3 and TRBJ2-3; D is ambiguous. The CDR3 sequence is 16 residues long. Trimming removed 10 bases at V and 0 bases at J, with 20 bases between. Germline V gene lookup returns CDR1 MNHEY and CDR2 SVGEGT. This CDR3 is CATQRRRVSSTDTQYF. DNA of the CDR3: TGTGCCACCCAGAGAAGGAGAGTTTCTAGCACAGATACGCAGTATTTT.

This clonotype was counted at least ten times. This sequence joins TRBV27 and TRBJ2-7; D may be TRBD2 (6 bases). V gave up 3 bases and J gave up 2 bases, with 11 bases separating them. CDR3 length: 14 residues. Germline lookup yields CDR1 MNHEY and CDR2 SMNVEV (reference sequence). This CDR3 reads CASSFGTPPYEQYF. CDR3 sequence (DNA): TGTGCCAGCAGTTTTGGGACTCCCCCCTACGAGCAGTACTTC.

The chain joins TRBV28 to TRBJ2-1; D perhaps matches TRBD2 (6 bases). Trimming removed 4 bases from V and 5 bases from J, with 15 bases in between. Per germline, CDR1 MDHEN and CDR2 SYDVKM. CDR3 size: 15 residues. CDR3 sequence (DNA): TGTGCCAGCAGTTACCCAGGCGGAGGGGACAATGAGCAGTTCTTC. This gives the protein CASSYPGGGDNEQFF.

This clonotype ranks as medium-sized (0.01 to 0.1%). The gene calls are TRBV28 and TRBJ2-7; TRBD2 matches 16 bases. This CDR3 has 18 residues. CDR1 is MDHEN and CDR2 is SYDVKM in the germline V gene. V gave up 3 bases and J gave up 2 bases; unmatched junction bases: 7. CDR3 residues: CASSLGLAGGQVTYEQYF. Here the CDR3 DNA reads TGTGCCAGCAGTTTGGGACTAGCGGGAGGGCAGGTCACCTACGAGCAGTACTTC.

Ten or more counts support this clonotype. CDR3 DNA sequence: TGTGCCAGCAGAAGGTCTACTGAGCAGTTCTTC. Translation: CASRRSTEQFF. The chain uses TRBV6-5 and TRBJ2-1; D remains ambiguous. Germline lookup yields CDR1 MNHEY and CDR2 SVGAGI. The CDR3 runs to 11 residues. Trimming cost V 6 bases and J 9 bases, with 9 bases left between them.

This clonotype occurred many times. The rearrangement links TRBV20-1 to TRBJ2-3; possibly TRBD2 for D (6 bases). The V gene lost 5 bases and the J gene lost 0 bases, with 18 bases spanning the gap. The germline V gene encodes CDR1 DFQATT and CDR2 SNEGSKA (reference sequence). The CDR3 covers 16 residues. The CDR3 here is CSAPAGTLVSTDTQYF. The DNA of the CDR3 is TGCAGTGCTCCCGCGGGGACTCTTGTTAGCACAGATACGCAGTATTTT.